This T cell receptor beta chain is from a study of response to subunit inactivated influenza vaccine. Study-level results: The study's authors posited that every seasonal influenza vaccination enlists few new T cells.

A single record per CDR3 protein comes from TCRdb applying MiXCR to the RT-PCR reads. The sample comprises approximately 680,000 distinct CDR3 sequences, approximately 15% of which are singletons, and approximately 10% rests with the top ten. The CDR3 has 16 residues. V lost 4 bases, J lost 0 bases, and 3 bases stayed unmatched. Looked up from germline, CDR1 is SGHVS and CDR2 is FQNEAQ. At least ten counts were recorded for this clonotype. Antigen unknown. The receptor was isolated from a man in his fifties or sixties who received an inactivated influenza vaccine. The rearrangement links TRBV7-8 to TRBJ2-3, with TRBD1 matching 11 bases. The sample here was PBMCs from blood, taken 12 days after vaccination. CDR3: CASSYGQGASTDTQYF. Here the CDR3 DNA reads TGTGCCAGCAGCTACGGACAGGGGGCTAGCACAGATACGCAGTATTTT.